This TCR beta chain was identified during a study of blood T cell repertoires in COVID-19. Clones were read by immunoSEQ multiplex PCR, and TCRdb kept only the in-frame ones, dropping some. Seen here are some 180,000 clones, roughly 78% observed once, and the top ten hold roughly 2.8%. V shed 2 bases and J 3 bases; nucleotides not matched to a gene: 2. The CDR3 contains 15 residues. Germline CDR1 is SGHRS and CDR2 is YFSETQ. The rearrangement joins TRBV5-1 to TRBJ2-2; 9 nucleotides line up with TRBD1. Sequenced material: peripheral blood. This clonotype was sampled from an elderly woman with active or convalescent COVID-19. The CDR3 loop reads CASSLQGADTGELFF. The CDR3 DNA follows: TGCGCCAGCAGCTTACAGGGGGCCGACACCGGGGAGCTGTTTTTT. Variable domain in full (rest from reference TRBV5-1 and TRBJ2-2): KAGVTQTPRYLIKTRGQQVTLSCSPISGHRSVSWYQQTPGQGLQFLFEYFSETQRNKGNFPGRFSGRQFSNSRSEMNVSTLELGDSALYLCASSLQGADTGELFFGEGSRLTVL.